The 13 T cell receptor beta chains listed next were all sequenced from one sample in a study of T cell responses to AZD1222 COVID-19 vaccine (dated by TCRdb to 2020 to 2023). In light of the paper, this sample's time point label describes: about 28 days (+/-7) after the second vaccine dose. Receptor amplification or capture employed the immunoSEQ multiplex PCR assay. Imported from immuneACCESS, the table was reduced by TCRdb to in-frame sequences with V and J called. These copies leave out some clones; in studies compared against another copy, an unresolved V gene accounts for under half, and the cause of the remainder is not known. The sample table records over 110,000 clones; 85% to 95% of these occur just once. Clones ranked in the top ten supply about a tenth of the sample. This material consisted of peripheral blood, taken 28 days after the second AZD1222 dose. These receptors were taken from an adult who received the AZD1222 COVID-19 vaccine.

This sequence joins TRBV10-3 and TRBJ2-2; 8 bases line up with TRBD2. This CDR3 comprises 15 residues. V dropped 7 bases and J dropped 4; count of bases not matched to a gene: 8. The germline gives CDR1 ENHRY, CDR2 SYGVKD. The CDR3 nucleotides are TGTGCCATCACTCCAGCGGGAGCGGGCACCGGGGAGCTGTTTTTT. Its protein is CAITPAGAGTGELFF.

This sequence joins TRBV7-9 and TRBJ1-2, with D perhaps TRBD1 (5 bases). Deletions cut 5 bases from V and 6 bases from J, with 16 bases between. The CDR3 is made up of 14 amino acids. Germline V gives CDR1 SEHNR, CDR2 FQNEAQ (reference sequence). CDR3 in amino acids: CASSARGAADGYTF. Written as DNA, the CDR3 is TGTGCCAGCAGCGCGAGGGGAGCCGCGGATGGCTACACCTTC.

This chain uses TRBV7-9 with TRBJ1-1, with D possibly matching TRBD1 (6 bases). Germline V gene lookup returns CDR1 SEHNR and CDR2 FQNEAQ (reference sequence). The CDR3 consists of 12 residues. The V and J ends lost 5 bases and 8 bases respectively, with 12 bases between them. The chain's CDR3 is CASSRGPSEAFF. In DNA form, the CDR3 reads TGTGCCAGCAGCCGGGGGCCATCCGAAGCTTTCTTT.

The chain has TRBV7-2 and TRBJ1-5; D unclear. Trimming shortened V by 3 bases and J by 5 bases, and 8 bases separated the two germline ends. Germline V CDR1 and CDR2: SGHTA, FQGNSA. There are 13 residues in the CDR3. CDR3 DNA sequence: TGTGCCAGCAGCTTCAGTCTCTATCAGCCCCAGCATTTT. Protein sequence: CASSFSLYQPQHF.

This sequence joins TRBV7-9 and TRBJ1-1; D not certain. The CDR3 spans 13 residues. CDR1 is SEHNR, CDR2 FQNEAQ, per germline (reference sequence). The V gene lost 5 bases and the J gene lost 3 bases, with 10 bases spanning the gap. This CDR3 reads CASSAAFDTEAFF. The CDR3, as DNA: TGTGCCAGCAGCGCCGCATTCGACACTGAAGCTTTCTTT.

In regard to this clone: Other DNA sequences within the sample encode an identical CDR3. CDR3 in DNA: TGTGCCAGCTCACGGGGATACGAGCAGTACGTC. Translated, it gives CASSRGYEQYV. V usage is TRBV18 and J usage is TRBJ2-7, with D unresolved. CDR3 length equals 11 residues. Per the germline V gene, CDR1 is KGHSH and CDR2 is LQKENI. The V end lost 4 bases, the J end lost 4 bases, and 5 bases lay between the germline ends.

The chain carries TRBV28 and TRBJ1-2; 9 nucleotides match TRBD1. V shed 5 bases, J shed 7 bases, and the junction held 8 bases outside the gene matches. The CDR3 totals 14 residues. From germline, CDR1 is MDHEN and CDR2 SYDVKM. CDR3 protein: CASSVGTGTGGYTF. The CDR3 coding sequence is TGTGCCAGCAGTGTTGGGACAGGGACTGGTGGCTACACCTTC.

This clone was seen a few times. The chain uses TRBV7-2 and TRBJ2-1; D may be TRBD2 (5 bases). This CDR3 contains 14 residues. The germline CDR1 and CDR2 sequences are SGHTA and FQGNSA. The V and J ends lost 0 bases and 8 bases respectively, with 11 bases between them. Here the CDR3 DNA reads TGTGCCAGCAGCTTAGCGGGAGAATACCATGAGCAGTTCTTC. Translated, it gives CASSLAGEYHEQFF.

V gene TRBV28 combines with J gene TRBJ2-5; D is unresolved. Germline lookup yields CDR1 MDHEN and CDR2 SYDVKM. The CDR3 loop spans 14 amino acids. V was trimmed by 5 bases and J by 5 bases, leaving 15 bases between them. CDR3 nucleotides: TGTGCCAGCAGTCCCACGGATTCCCCTGAGACCCAGTACTTC. Its translation: CASSPTDSPETQYF.

The gene calls are TRBV9 and TRBJ2-3, with D possibly being TRBD1 or TRBD2 (6 bases each). Germline values: CDR1 SGDLS, CDR2 YYNGEE. Trimming pared 0 bases from V and 8 bases from J, leaving 13 bases between. The CDR3 has 14 residues. CDR3 loop: CASSVGTAGGTQYF. CDR3 nucleotides: TGTGCCAGCAGCGTAGGGACAGCCGGGGGTACGCAGTATTTT.

The V gene is TRBV9, the J gene TRBJ1-1, with D unclear. Trimming took off 2 bases at V and 0 bases at J, with 17 bases between the two ends. The CDR3 has 17 amino acids. CDR1 and CDR2 (germline): SGDLS, YYNGEE. The CDR3 coding sequence is TGTGCCAGCAGCGTTAAGCCGTCGGGTTATATGAACACTGAAGCTTTCTTT. Its protein product is CASSVKPSGYMNTEAFF.

The rearrangement links TRBV11-1 to TRBJ1-4, with unresolved D. CDR3 size: 14 residues. Trimming took 3 bases from V and 8 from J, leaving 13 bases between them. Germline loops: CDR1 SGHAT, CDR2 FQDESV (reference sequence). DNA for the CDR3: TGTGCCAGCAGCTTGTGGAGGGTGCGCGAAAAACTGTTTTTT. Amino acids: CASSLWRVREKLFF.

V is TRBV7-9 and J is TRBJ1-3; 7 nucleotides align to TRBD1. With 0 bases clipped from V and 0 bases from J, the junction kept 2 bases outside the gene matches. This CDR3 has 16 residues. Germline V CDR1 and CDR2: SEHNR, FQNEAQ (reference sequence). The CDR3 DNA reads TGTGCCAGCAGCTTAGCAGGGACAGACTCTGGAAACACCATATATTTT. Its translation: CASSLAGTDSGNTIYF.